This T cell receptor (beta chain) is from a study of response to subunit inactivated influenza vaccine (dated by TCRdb to 2016 to 2019). With respect to the entire study: Deep quantitative profiling of the T cell receptor repertoire was used in the study to follow responses to a trivalent subunit inactivated influenza vaccine. Summary of the overall study and its limitations: It was suggested by the authors that each seasonal influenza vaccination may recruit only a limited number of new T cells.

Only a few counts were recorded for this clonotype. Its antigen specificity is not known. Base-call qualities are not available, and no considerably larger clone is one nucleotide away. The library was built by means of RT-PCR. TCRdb records Illumina HiSeq 2500 as the sequencer. TCRdb ran its own pipeline on the public reads, namely fastp trimming at Q25 and MiXCR clone calling, and kept in-frame beta chains. A single entry per CDR3 protein holds the most common genes and DNA from its merged rows. This sample lists a few hundred thousand distinct CDR3 sequences; about 20% were detected once. The top ten constitute over 9% of the sample. The source of this sequence is a man aged 45 to 75 who received an inactivated influenza vaccine. Donor details come from another sample of the same person, matched by shared clones. Sequences were derived from PBMCs from blood, sampled less than 22 months after vaccination.

CDR3 loop: CASSQDHRQHNSPLHF. The DNA sequence is TGTGCCAGCAGCCAAGATCATAGGCAGCATAATTCACCCCTCCACTTT. The chain is encoded by TRBV4-2 joined to TRBJ1-6, with the identity of the D gene unclear. Its CDR3 holds 16 amino acids, cysteine through phenylalanine. The CDR3 DNA has 48 bases and is translated from base 1. Reading the germline V gene gives CDR1 LGHNA and CDR2 YNFKEQ. The V and J ends are trimmed by 0 bases and 5 bases, leaving 11 bases between them.